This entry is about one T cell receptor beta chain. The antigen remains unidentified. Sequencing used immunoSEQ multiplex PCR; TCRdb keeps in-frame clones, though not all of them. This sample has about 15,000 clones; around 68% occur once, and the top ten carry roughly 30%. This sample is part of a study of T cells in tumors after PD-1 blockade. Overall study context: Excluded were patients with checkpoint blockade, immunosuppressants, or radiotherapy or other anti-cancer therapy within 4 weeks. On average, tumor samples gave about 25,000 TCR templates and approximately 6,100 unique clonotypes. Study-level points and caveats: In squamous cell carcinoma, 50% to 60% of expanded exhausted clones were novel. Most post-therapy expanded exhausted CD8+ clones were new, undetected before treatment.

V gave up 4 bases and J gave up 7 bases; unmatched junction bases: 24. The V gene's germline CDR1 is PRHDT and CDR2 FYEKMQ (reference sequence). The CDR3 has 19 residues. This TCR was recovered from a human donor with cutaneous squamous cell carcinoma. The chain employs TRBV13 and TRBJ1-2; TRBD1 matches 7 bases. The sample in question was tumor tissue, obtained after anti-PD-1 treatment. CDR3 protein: CASSSIGGRGQSQHGGYTF. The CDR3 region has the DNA TGTGCCAGCAGCTCGATAGGAGGAAGGGGACAGTCCCAACACGGTGGCTACACCTTC.